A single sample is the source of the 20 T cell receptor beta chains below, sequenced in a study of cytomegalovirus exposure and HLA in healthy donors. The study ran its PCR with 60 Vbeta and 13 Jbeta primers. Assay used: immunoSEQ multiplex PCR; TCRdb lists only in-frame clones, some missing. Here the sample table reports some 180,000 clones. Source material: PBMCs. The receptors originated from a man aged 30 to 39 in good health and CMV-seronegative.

DNA for the CDR3: TGTGCCAGCAGCTCCGGGACAGGGCTGTACGAGCAGTACTTC. It encodes CASSSGTGLYEQYF. The rearrangement uses TRBV5-6 and TRBJ2-7; TRBD1 agrees at 9 bases. The CDR3 loop spans 14 amino acids. V was clipped by 3 bases and J by 4 bases; unmatched bases: 5. CDR1 and CDR2 from the germline V gene are SGHDT and YYEEEE.

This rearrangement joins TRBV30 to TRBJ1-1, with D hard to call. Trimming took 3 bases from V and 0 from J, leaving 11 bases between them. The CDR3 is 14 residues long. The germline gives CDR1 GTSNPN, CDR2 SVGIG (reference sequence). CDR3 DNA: TGTGCCTGGAGCTACAGATATATGAACACTGAAGCTTTCTTT. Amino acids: CAWSYRYMNTEAFF. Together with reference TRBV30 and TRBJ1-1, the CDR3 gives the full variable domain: SQTIHQWPATLVQPVGSPLSLECTVEGTSNPNLYWYRQAAGRGLQLLFYSVGIGQISSEVPQNLSASRPQDRQFILSSKKLLLSDSGFYLCAWSYRYMNTEAFFGQGTRLTVV.

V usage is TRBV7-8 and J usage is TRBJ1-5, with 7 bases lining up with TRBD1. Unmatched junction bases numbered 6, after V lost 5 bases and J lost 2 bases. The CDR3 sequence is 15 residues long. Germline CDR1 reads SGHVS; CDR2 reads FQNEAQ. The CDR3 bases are TGTGCCAGCAGCCACGACAGGGCCGGCAATCAGCCCCAGCATTTT. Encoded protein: CASSHDRAGNQPQHF. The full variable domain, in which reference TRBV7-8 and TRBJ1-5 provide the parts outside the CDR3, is GAGVSQSPRYKVAKRGQDVALRCDPISGHVSLFWYQQALGQGPEFLTYFQNEAQLDKSGLPSDRFFAERPEGSVSTLKIQRTQQEDSAVYLCASSHDRAGNQPQHFGDGTRLSIL.

CDR3 coding DNA: TGTGCCAGCAGTTCGATTCAGACAGGGGGTGGTTGGTATGGCTACACCTTC. It translates to CASSSIQTGGGWYGYTF. The chain has TRBV27 and TRBJ1-2; 9 bases agree with TRBD1. The germline V gene encodes CDR1 MNHEY and CDR2 SMNVEV (reference sequence). This CDR3 comprises 17 residues. The trim removed 4 bases at V and 5 bases at J, leaving 14 bases unmatched.

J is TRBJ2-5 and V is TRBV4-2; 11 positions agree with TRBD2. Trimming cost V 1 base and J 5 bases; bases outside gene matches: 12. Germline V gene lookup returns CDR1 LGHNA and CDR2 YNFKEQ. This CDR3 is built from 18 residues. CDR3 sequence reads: CASSQGTALAGVSETQYF. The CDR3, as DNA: TGTGCCAGCAGCCAAGGGACGGCACTAGCGGGAGTTTCTGAGACCCAGTACTTC.

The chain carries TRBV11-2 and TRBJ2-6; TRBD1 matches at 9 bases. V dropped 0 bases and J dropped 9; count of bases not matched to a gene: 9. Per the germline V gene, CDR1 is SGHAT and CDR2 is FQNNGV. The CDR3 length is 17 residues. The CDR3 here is CASSLELYRGPVNVLTF. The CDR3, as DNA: TGTGCCAGCAGCTTAGAGCTATACAGGGGGCCCGTCAACGTCCTGACTTTC.

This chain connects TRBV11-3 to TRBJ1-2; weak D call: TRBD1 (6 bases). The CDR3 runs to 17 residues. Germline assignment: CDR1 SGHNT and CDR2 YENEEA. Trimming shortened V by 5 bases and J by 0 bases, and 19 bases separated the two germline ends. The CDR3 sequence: CASSQTMDSSTNYGYTF. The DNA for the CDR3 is TGTGCCAGCAGCCAGACGATGGACAGTAGTACTAACTATGGCTACACCTTC. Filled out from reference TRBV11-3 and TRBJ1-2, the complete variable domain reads EAGVVQSPRYKIIEKKQPVAFWCNPISGHNTLYWYLQNLGQGPELLIRYENEEAVDDSQLPKDRFSAERLKGVDSTLKIQPAELGDSAVYLCASSQTMDSSTNYGYTFGSGTRLTVV.

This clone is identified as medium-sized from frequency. The CDR3 DNA reads TGTGCCAGCAGTCTCCCTGGACAGGGAGAGAATGAAAAACTGTTTTTT. This codes for CASSLPGQGENEKLFF. This sequence joins TRBV28 and TRBJ1-4, with 8 bases fitting TRBD1. With V trimmed by 5 bases and J by 5 bases, 10 bases remained unmatched. The CDR3 is 16 amino acids. Germline CDR1 MDHEN, CDR2 SYDVKM. Variable domain in full (rest from reference TRBV28 and TRBJ1-4): DVKVTQSSRYLVKRTGEKVFLECVQDMDHENMFWYRQDPGLGLRLIYFSYDVKMKEKGDIPEGYSVSREKKERFSLILESASTNQTSMYLCASSLPGQGENEKLFFGSGTQLSVL.

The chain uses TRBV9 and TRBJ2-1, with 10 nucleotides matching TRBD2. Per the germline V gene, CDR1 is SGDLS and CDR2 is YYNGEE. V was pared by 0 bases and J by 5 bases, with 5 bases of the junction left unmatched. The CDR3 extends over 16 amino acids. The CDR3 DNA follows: TGTGCCAGCAGCGTAGGGGATAGCGGGAGGAACAATGAGCAGTTCTTC. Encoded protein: CASSVGDSGRNNEQFF.

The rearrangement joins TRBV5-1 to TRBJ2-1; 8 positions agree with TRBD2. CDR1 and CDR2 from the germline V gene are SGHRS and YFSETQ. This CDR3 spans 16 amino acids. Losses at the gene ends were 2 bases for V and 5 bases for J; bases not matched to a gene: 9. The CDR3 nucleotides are TGCGCCAGCAGCTTTGGTCAGCGGGAGCCCCACAATGAGCAGTTCTTC. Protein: CASSFGQREPHNEQFF.

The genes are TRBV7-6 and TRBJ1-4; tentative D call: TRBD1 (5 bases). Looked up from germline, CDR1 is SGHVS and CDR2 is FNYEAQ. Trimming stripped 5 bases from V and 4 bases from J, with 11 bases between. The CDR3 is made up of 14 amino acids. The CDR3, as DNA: TGTGCCAGCAGCGGGGGGGACGGTAATGAAAAACTGTTTTTT. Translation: CASSGGDGNEKLFF. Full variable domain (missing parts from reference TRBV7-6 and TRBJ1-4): GAGVSQSPRYKVTKRGQDVALRCDPISGHVSLYWYRQALGQGPEFLTYFNYEAQQDKSGLPNDRFSAERPEGSISTLTIQRTEQRDSAMYRCASSGGDGNEKLFFGSGTQLSVL.

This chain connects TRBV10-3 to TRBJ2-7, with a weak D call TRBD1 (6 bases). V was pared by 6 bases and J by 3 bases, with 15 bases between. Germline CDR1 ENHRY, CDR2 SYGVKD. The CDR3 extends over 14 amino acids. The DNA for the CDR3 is TGTGCCATCAGGATGACCACAGGGTTCTACGAGCAGTACTTC. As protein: CAIRMTTGFYEQYF.

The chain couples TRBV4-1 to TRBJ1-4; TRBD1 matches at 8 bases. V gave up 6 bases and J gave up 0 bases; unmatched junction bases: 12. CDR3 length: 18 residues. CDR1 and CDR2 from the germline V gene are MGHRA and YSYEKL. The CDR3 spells CASSTRTGRGATNEKLFF. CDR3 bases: TGCGCCAGCAGTACAAGGACAGGGAGAGGGGCAACTAATGAAAAACTGTTTTTT.

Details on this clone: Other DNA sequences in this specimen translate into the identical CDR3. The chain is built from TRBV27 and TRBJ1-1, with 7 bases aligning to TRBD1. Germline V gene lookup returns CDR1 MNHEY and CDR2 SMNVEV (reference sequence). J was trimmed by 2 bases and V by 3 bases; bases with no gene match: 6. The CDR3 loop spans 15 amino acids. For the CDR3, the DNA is TGTGCCAGCAGTTTTGCAGGGACAGCCAACACTGAAGCTTTCTTT. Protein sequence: CASSFAGTANTEAFF.

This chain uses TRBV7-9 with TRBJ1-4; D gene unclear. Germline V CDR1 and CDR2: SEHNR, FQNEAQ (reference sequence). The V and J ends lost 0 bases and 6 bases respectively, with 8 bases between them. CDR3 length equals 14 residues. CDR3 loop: CASSLARVDEKLFF. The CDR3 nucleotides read TGTGCCAGCAGCTTAGCACGGGTGGATGAAAAACTGTTTTTT.

The CDR3 is CASIRLAGASYEQYF. DNA for the CDR3: TGTGCCAGCATTAGACTAGCGGGAGCTTCCTACGAGCAGTACTTC. J is TRBJ2-7 and V is TRBV27; TRBD2 matches 12 bases. Germline V gives CDR1 MNHEY, CDR2 SMNVEV (reference sequence). This CDR3 contains 15 residues. Losses at the gene ends were 7 bases for V and 1 base for J; bases not matched to a gene: 5.

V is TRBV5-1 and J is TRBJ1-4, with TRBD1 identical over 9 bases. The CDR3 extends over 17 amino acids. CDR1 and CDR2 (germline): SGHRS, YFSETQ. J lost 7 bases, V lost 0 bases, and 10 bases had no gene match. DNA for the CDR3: TGCGCCAGCAGCTTGGCATCTTCCGGGACAGGGCTTGAAAAACTGTTTTTT. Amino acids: CASSLASSGTGLEKLFF.

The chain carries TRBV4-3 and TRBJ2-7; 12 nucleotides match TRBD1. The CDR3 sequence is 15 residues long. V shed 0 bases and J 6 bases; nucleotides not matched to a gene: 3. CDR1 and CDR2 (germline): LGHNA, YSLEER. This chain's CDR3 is CASSQDGTGGGEQYF. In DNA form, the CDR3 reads TGCGCCAGCAGCCAAGATGGGACAGGGGGCGGCGAGCAGTACTTC.

CDR3 in amino acids: CASSLSAVFFGETQYF. In DNA form, the CDR3 reads TGTGCCAGCAGCTTATCGGCCGTTTTTTTCGGGGAGACCCAGTACTTC. This chain uses TRBV7-2 with TRBJ2-5; D remains unclear. Germline CDR1 reads SGHTA; CDR2 reads FQGNSA. The V end lost 2 bases, the J end lost 5 bases, and 18 bases lay between the germline ends. The CDR3 covers 16 residues.

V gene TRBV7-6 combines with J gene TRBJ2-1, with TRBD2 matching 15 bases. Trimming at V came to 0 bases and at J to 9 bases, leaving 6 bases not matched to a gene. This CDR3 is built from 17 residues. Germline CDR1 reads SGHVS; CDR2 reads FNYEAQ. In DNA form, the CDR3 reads TGTGCCAGCAGCTTAGCGGGACTAGCGGGAGGAGTAAGTGAGCAGTTCTTC. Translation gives CASSLAGLAGGVSEQFF.